These T cell receptor beta chains were read from a single sample in a study of cytomegalovirus exposure and HLA in healthy donors. Clones were read by immunoSEQ multiplex PCR, and TCRdb kept only the in-frame ones, dropping some. This sample's table has tens of thousands of clones. The sample consisted of PBMCs. These receptors originate from a woman aged 55-70 years in good health and CMV-seropositive. The CDR3 runs from the conserved cysteine through the conserved F or W. The D gene is left open where the match is weak.

V	D	J	CDR3	DNA
TRBV6-1	-	TRBJ1-1	CASRHREMNTEAFF	TGTGCCAGCAGGCACAGGGAAATGAACACTGAAGCTTTCTTT
TRBV7-9	-	TRBJ2-7	CASSLDGGPYEQYF	TGTGCCAGCAGCTTAGATGGGGGCCCCTACGAGCAGTACTTC
TRBV29-1	TRBD2	TRBJ2-3	CSVSPPRGADTQYF	TGCAGCGTTAGCCCCCCGCGGGGGGCAGATACGCAGTATTTT
TRBV5-4	-	TRBJ1-2	CASSLALDTIPYTF	TGTGCCAGCAGCTTGGCCTTGGACACTATACCCTACACCTTC
TRBV29-1	TRBD2	TRBJ2-7	CSVEPPRTSGGPAYEQYF	TGCAGCGTTGAACCCCCCCGGACTAGCGGGGGGCCAGCCTACGAGCAGTACTTC
TRBV20-1	-	TRBJ2-1	CSGGHNEQFF	TGCAGTGGGGGGCACAATGAGCAGTTCTTC
TRBV19	TRBD1	TRBJ1-5	CASSIDRGRDQPQHF	TGTGCCAGTAGTATCGACAGGGGGCGCGATCAGCCCCAGCATTTT
TRBV27	TRBD2	TRBJ2-7	CASSWRTSGASYEQYF	TGTGCCAGCAGTTGGAGGACTAGCGGGGCCTCCTACGAGCAGTACTTC
TRBV28	TRBD1	TRBJ2-7	CASRPGTGASYEQYF	TGTGCCAGCAGGCCCGGGACAGGGGCCTCCTACGAGCAGTACTTC
TRBV4-1	-	TRBJ2-6	CASSGQGSGANVLTF	TGCGCCAGCAGCGGCCAGGGGTCCGGGGCCAACGTCCTGACTTTC
TRBV28	-	TRBJ1-2	CASSLSGGYGGYTF	TGTGCCAGCAGTTTGTCGGGGGGGTACGGTGGCTACACCTTC
TRBV7-9	TRBD1	TRBJ1-2	CASSLGQGAWGYTF	TGTGCCAGCAGCTTAGGCCAGGGGGCGTGGGGCTACACCTTC
TRBV27	-	TRBJ2-2	CASKGRVGTGELFF	TGTGCCAGCAAAGGCCGGGTCGGCACCGGGGAGCTGTTTTTT
TRBV5-5	-	TRBJ1-6	CASSLAVGDSYNSPLHF	TGTGCCAGCAGCTTGGCTGTCGGGGACTCCTATAATTCACCCCTCCACTTT
TRBV5-1	TRBD1	TRBJ2-3	CASSTSPGQTQYF	TGCGCCAGCAGCACGTCGCCGGGACAGACGCAGTATTTT
TRBV4-1	-	TRBJ2-2	CASSQSGVATGELFF	TGCGCCAGCAGCCAATCGGGAGTCGCCACCGGGGAGCTGTTTTTT
TRBV28	-	TRBJ1-1	CASSLPGIGVVNTEAFF	TGTGCCAGCAGTTTACCCGGGATTGGGGTCGTGAACACTGAAGCTTTCTTT
TRBV19	-	TRBJ1-2	CASILRGGYGYTF	TGTGCCAGTATACTTCGGGGAGGCTATGGCTACACCTTC
TRBV5-1	TRBD1	TRBJ2-1	CASSSKPGQGNNEQFF	TGCGCCAGCAGCTCTAAACCGGGACAGGGGAACAATGAGCAGTTCTTC
TRBV10-3	-	TRBJ1-2	CAISESTGNYGYTF	TGTGCCATCAGTGAGTCGACTGGTAACTATGGCTACACCTTC
TRBV11-2	-	TRBJ1-2	CASSSKTSGYGYTF	TGTGCCAGCAGCTCCAAGACTTCGGGGTATGGCTACACCTTC
TRBV19	TRBD1	TRBJ1-5	CASSTAGTGIGNQPQHF	TGTGCCAGTAGTACGGCCGGGACAGGGATTGGCAATCAGCCCCAGCATTTT
TRBV5-1	-	TRBJ2-7	CASSLGAGDSSYEQYF	TGCGCCAGCAGCTTGGGGGCAGGGGATTCATCCTACGAGCAGTACTTC
TRBV5-1	TRBD1	TRBJ2-2	CASSRRTGADTGELFF	TGCGCCAGCAGCCGGCGGACAGGGGCCGACACCGGGGAGCTGTTTTTT
TRBV2	-	TRBJ1-5	CASSEQGGQPQHF	TGTGCCAGCAGTGAACAGGGCGGACAGCCCCAGCATTTT
TRBV6-5	TRBD1	TRBJ1-3	CASSYTTGSGNTIYF	TGTGCCAGCAGTTATACGACAGGGTCTGGAAACACCATATATTTT
TRBV9	-	TRBJ2-7	CASSVRGGPQAEQYF	TGTGCCAGCAGTGTCCGGGGAGGCCCCCAAGCAGAGCAGTACTTC
TRBV4-3	TRBD1	TRBJ1-5	CASSQVFGQVNQPQHF	TGCGCCAGCAGCCAAGTTTTCGGACAGGTCAATCAGCCCCAGCATTTT
TRBV7-9	-	TRBJ1-1	CASDSGNTEAFF	TGTGCCAGCGATTCGGGAAACACTGAAGCTTTCTTT
TRBV19	-	TRBJ1-2	CASSTVADYGYTF	TGTGCCAGTAGTACTGTAGCAGACTATGGCTACACCTTC
TRBV29-1	-	TRBJ1-1	CSVEQGHTEAFF	TGCAGCGTTGAACAGGGGCACACTGAAGCTTTCTTT
TRBV19	TRBD2	TRBJ2-7	CASSPRRSGGTYEQYF	TGTGCCAGTAGCCCCCGAAGAAGCGGGGGGACCTACGAGCAGTACTTC
TRBV6-1	-	TRBJ1-1	CASSVFPTDTEAFF	TGTGCCAGCAGTGTATTCCCTACTGACACTGAAGCTTTCTTT
TRBV5-1	-	TRBJ1-2	CASSLPGDTRYGYTF	TGCGCCAGCAGCTTGCCCGGGGACACCCGCTATGGCTACACCTTC
TRBV5-8	-	TRBJ1-4	CASSPQVATNEKLFF	TGTGCCAGCAGCCCCCAGGTAGCAACTAATGAAAAACTGTTTTTT
TRBV10-2	-	TRBJ1-5	CASRGGKSGQPQHF	TGCGCCAGCAGGGGGGGGAAATCGGGACAGCCCCAGCATTTT
TRBV7-2	-	TRBJ1-2	CASSLDRVTGYTF	TGTGCCAGCAGCTTAGATCGGGTTACCGGCTACACCTTC